Included here is one T cell receptor (beta chain) sequence, with context. What it recognizes is unknown. These data originate in a study of blood T cells in healthy people across ages. Notes on the study in general: Per million T cells, TCR beta diversity dropped roughly linearly as age increased. Unknown donor CMV status possibly confounded expanded clonotype changes.

V was cut by 6 bases and J by 7 bases, with 19 bases left in between. The CDR3 contains 15 residues. CDR1 SNHLY and CDR2 FYNNEI come from the germline V gene. Healthy Caucasians from Russia aged about 6 to 100 served as donors. The second PCR ran about 6 to 11 cycles with a sample-barcoded 5' primer and J-beta primers. TCRdb re-called the 5' RACE reads with MiXCR, one entry per CDR3 protein. The table includes about 680,000 distinct CDR3 sequences, 45% to 50% detected once. The source is a woman aged 60-75 years in good health. The chain recombines TRBV2 with TRBJ1-5; D gene ambiguous. Material for sequencing was blood. The CDR3 DNA follows: TGTGCCAGCAGCAAACTAAGGGCAGTTTCCCAGCCCCAGCATTTT. Translation: CASSKLRAVSQPQHF.